The 13 T cell receptor beta chains below all came from one sample that was sequenced in a study of blood T cell repertoires in COVID-19. This table comes from immunoSEQ multiplex PCR, and its TCRdb copy is limited to in-frame clones, with some not included. Of around 250,000 clones in the sample, 90% are singletons; the top ten hold around 2.3%. Sequenced sample: peripheral blood. Receptors originate from a woman aged 55-75 years with COVID-19, enrolled during active disease.

Only a few counts were recorded for this clone. The chain employs TRBV5-1 and TRBJ1-6; TRBD1 matches at 12 bases. The CDR3 is 17 residues long. V lost 3 bases and J lost 8; bases outside the gene matches: 9. Germline V gives CDR1 SGHRS, CDR2 YFSETQ. The CDR3 coding sequence is TGCGCCAGCAGCTGGGGGACAGGGGGCGCAAATCATTCACCCCTCCACTTT. Its protein is CASSWGTGGANHSPLHF.

The chain recombines TRBV12-3 or TRBV12-4 with TRBJ1-1; 9 nucleotides match TRBD1. V trimming: 2 bases; J trimming: 11 bases; junction bases outside the gene matches: 6. The CDR3 consists of 13 residues. The CDR3 DNA sequence: TGTGCCAGCAGTTTACGAAGGGACAGGGAGGCTTTCTTT. Its translation: CASSLRRDREAFF.

The V gene is TRBV18, the J gene TRBJ2-3, with a weak D call TRBD2 (5 bases). Germline CDR1 is KGHSH and CDR2 is LQKENI. The V gene lost 5 bases and the J gene lost 0 bases, with 18 bases spanning the gap. CDR3 length: 17 amino acids. The CDR3, as DNA: TGTGCCAGCTCATTCCCTTTTGGAGCGGATAGCACAGATACGCAGTATTTT. It is translated as CASSFPFGADSTDTQYF.

The chain employs TRBV6-5 and TRBJ1-1; D call uncertain. In germline, CDR1 is MNHEY, CDR2 SVGAGI. This CDR3 has 13 residues. V dropped 0 bases and J dropped 10 bases, with 12 bases sitting between them. CDR3 DNA sequence: TGTGCCAGCAGTTACTCACGCGGGGTAGGAGCTTTCTTT. This sequence encodes CASSYSRGVGAFF.

This rearrangement joins TRBV11-1 to TRBJ1-1; D gene ambiguous. V lost 2 bases, J lost 4 bases, and 11 bases lay in between. Germline CDR1 reads SGHAT; CDR2 reads FQDESV (reference sequence). This CDR3 comprises 14 residues. DNA for the CDR3: TGTGCCAGCAGCTTATGGAGAGGAGTCACTGAAGCTTTCTTT. Translated, it gives CASSLWRGVTEAFF.

CDR3 sequence (DNA): TGTGCCAGCTCACCAAGGGACAGGGGGGATGAAAAACTGTTTTTT. Protein product: CASSPRDRGDEKLFF. The genes are TRBV18 and TRBJ1-4, with 11 bases fitting TRBD1. The CDR3 is 15 residues long. The V and J ends lost 2 bases and 6 bases, in that order; junction bases with no gene match: 2. Looked up from germline, CDR1 is KGHSH and CDR2 is LQKENI.

CDR3 protein: CASSSLTGLGNTEAFF. The CDR3 DNA reads as TGTGCCAGCAGCTCCCTGACAGGACTAGGGAACACTGAAGCTTTCTTT. This rearrangement joins TRBV7-2 to TRBJ1-1, with D possibly TRBD1 on 6 matching bases. There are 16 residues in the CDR3. Germline CDR1 SGHTA, CDR2 FQGNSA. Trimming cost V 4 bases and J 1 base, with 16 bases left between them.

The chain combines TRBV18 with TRBJ2-2; 7 bases map to TRBD1. There are 16 residues in the CDR3. The J segment lost 0 bases and the V segment lost 3 bases, leaving 4 bases of the junction unmatched. In germline, CDR1 is KGHSH, CDR2 LQKENI. CDR3 in DNA: TGTGCCAGCTCACCGACAGGGAGCGCGAACACCGGGGAGCTGTTTTTT. This translates into CASSPTGSANTGELFF.

This chain connects TRBV10-3 to TRBJ2-3, with TRBD2 matching 13 bases. V lost 10 bases and J lost 3; bases outside the gene matches: 7. The germline CDR1 and CDR2 sequences are ENHRY and SYGVKD. CDR3 length: 15 residues. The CDR3 coding sequence is TGTGCCACTACGACTAGCGGGGGGTGGACAGATACGCAGTATTTT. It yields the protein CATTTSGGWTDTQYF.

About this clone itself: The same CDR3 is also encoded by other DNA sequences in this sample. The chain is built from TRBV18 and TRBJ2-7; a possible D gene is TRBD2 (5 bases). CDR1 KGHSH and CDR2 LQKENI come from the germline V gene. The CDR3 spans 13 residues. The ends were cut back, 2 bases at V and 2 bases at J, with 7 bases in the middle. DNA of the CDR3: TGTGCCAGCTCACCATCGGGGACCTACGAGCAGTACTTC. This sequence encodes CASSPSGTYEQYF.

This CDR3 reads CASSLGGQGLPGELFF. The CDR3 DNA reads as TGTGCCAGCAGCTTAGGTGGACAGGGGTTACCCGGGGAGCTGTTTTTT. The chain recombines TRBV7-6 with TRBJ2-2; 9 bases map to TRBD1. V lost 1 base and J lost 6; bases outside the gene matches: 6. The CDR3 covers 16 residues. Germline V gene data show CDR1 as SGHVS and CDR2 as FNYEAQ.

J is TRBJ1-2 and V is TRBV19; no clear D. This CDR3 is 12 amino acids long. Germline CDR1 and CDR2: LNHDA and SQIVND (reference sequence). V lost 3 bases to trimming and J lost 8 bases, with 10 bases between them. For the CDR3, the DNA is TGTGCCAGTAGTATTAGCGGGGTCGGCTACACCTTC. This sequence encodes CASSISGVGYTF.

Here the CDR3 reads CAIRPAVPTDTQYF. Here the CDR3 DNA reads TGTGCCATCAGACCAGCGGTACCCACAGATACGCAGTATTTT. The rearrangement links TRBV10-3 to TRBJ2-3; TRBD2 might be the D (5 bases). Trimming shortened V by 6 bases and J by 2 bases, and 12 bases separated the two germline ends. The CDR3 has 14 residues. Per germline, CDR1 ENHRY and CDR2 SYGVKD.